The next 24 T cell receptor beta chains were all read from a single sample in a study of blood T cell repertoires in COVID-19. The method was immunoSEQ multiplex PCR; TCRdb's version includes in-frame clones alone and lacks a portion of them. The sample has some 110,000 clones, around 85% seen once; the top ten hold roughly 3.2%. Sample: peripheral blood. The source is an elderly woman with COVID-19, enrolled during active disease.

The chain links TRBV6-5 to TRBJ2-2, with D perhaps matching TRBD1 (5 bases). The CDR3 loop spans 13 amino acids. Per germline, CDR1 MNHEY and CDR2 SVGAGI. Trimming took 4 bases from V and 4 from J, leaving 7 bases between them. The CDR3 reads CASSFRATGELFF. CDR3 coding DNA: TGTGCCAGCAGTTTCAGGGCCACCGGGGAGCTGTTTTTT.

The chain has TRBV6-5 and TRBJ1-4; D might be TRBD1 (6 bases). The germline V gene has CDR1 MNHEY and CDR2 SVGAGI. This CDR3 region has 14 residues. Trimming left V 7 bases short and J 7 bases short, with 16 bases between. This chain's CDR3 is CASNHREKGEKLFF. DNA for the CDR3: TGTGCCAGCAACCACAGGGAAAAGGGTGAAAAACTGTTTTTT.

This chain joins TRBV3-1 (or the pseudogene TRBV3-2) and TRBJ2-7; a weak D match, TRBD2 (6 bases). CDR3 length equals 16 residues. Germline CDR1 is LGHDT and CDR2 is YNNKEL (reference sequence). V gave up 1 base and J gave up 4 bases, with 17 bases separating them. The CDR3 protein is CASSQGRCGKDYEQYF. DNA for the CDR3: TGTGCCAGCAGCCAAGGCCGGTGCGGGAAGGATTACGAGCAGTACTTC.

This clone has more than one count but fewer than ten. The genes are TRBV7-2 and TRBJ2-5, with 10 bases that match TRBD2. The CDR3 length is 15 residues. Germline CDR1 reads SGHTA; CDR2 reads FQGNSA. The ends lost 2 bases at V and 4 bases at J; junction bases unmatched: 4. The CDR3, as DNA: TGTGCCAGCAGCTTACAGTTAGCGGGAGGAGAGACCCAGTACTTC. Encoded protein: CASSLQLAGGETQYF.

The chain joins TRBV19 to TRBJ2-1; TRBD1 agrees at 7 bases. V was pared by 6 bases and J by 5 bases, with 10 bases of the junction left unmatched. Germline lookup yields CDR1 LNHDA and CDR2 SQIVND (reference sequence). The CDR3 consists of 15 residues. The CDR3 sequence: CASRRTGYRDNEQFF. The CDR3 DNA follows: TGTGCCAGTAGAAGGACAGGATACCGCGACAATGAGCAGTTCTTC.

This chain links TRBV4-1 with TRBJ2-7, with D maybe TRBD2 (6 bases). Trimming left V 8 bases short and J 9 bases short, with 26 bases between. CDR1 is MGHRA, CDR2 YSYEKL, per germline. This CDR3 contains 15 residues. The CDR3 protein is CASSLGGGANSGQYF. CDR3 coding DNA: TGCGCCAGCTCGCTGGGAGGAGGGGCCAACTCCGGGCAGTACTTC.

This clone came up once. The chain is built from TRBV5-1 and TRBJ2-5; a weak D match, TRBD2 (6 bases). Germline CDR1 SGHRS, CDR2 YFSETQ. V was pared by 3 bases and J by 4 bases, with 16 bases between. This CDR3 is 15 amino acids long. The CDR3 sequence is CASSWGTASRETQYF. The CDR3 DNA reads as TGCGCCAGCAGCTGGGGGACTGCTTCCCGAGAGACCCAGTACTTC.

This chain joins TRBV3-1 (or the pseudogene TRBV3-2) and TRBJ2-3, with 11 positions matching TRBD2. CDR1 is LGHDT, CDR2 YNNKEL, per germline (reference sequence). The CDR3 sequence is 16 residues long. J lost 6 bases, V lost 5 bases, and 10 bases had no gene match. The CDR3 here is CASSDSGRAQRDTQYF. CDR3 nucleotides: TGTGCCAGCAGCGATAGCGGGAGGGCCCAGCGTGATACGCAGTATTTT.

The V and J genes are TRBV6-2 or TRBV6-3 and TRBJ2-7; 10 bases line up with TRBD2. V gave up 5 bases and J gave up 2 bases; unmatched junction bases: 9. The CDR3 runs 16 residues. Germline CDR1 and CDR2: MNHEY and SVGEGT. CDR3 nucleotide sequence: TGTGCCAGCAGTCCCTCTAGCGGGAGTTTCACCTACGAGCAGTACTTC. Encoded protein: CASSPSSGSFTYEQYF.

The chain uses TRBV19 and TRBJ1-3; tentatively, D is TRBD1 (6 bases). This CDR3 contains 16 residues. The V gene lost 2 bases and the J gene lost 2 bases, with 13 bases spanning the gap. The germline CDR1 and CDR2 sequences are LNHDA and SQIVND (reference sequence). DNA for the CDR3: TGTGCCAGTAGTATACGGGGACAACCAGCTGGAAACACCATATATTTT. This gives the protein CASSIRGQPAGNTIYF.

J is TRBJ1-5 and V is TRBV18; 8 nucleotides align to TRBD1. This CDR3 is built from 17 residues. Losses at the gene ends were 2 bases for V and 4 bases for J; bases not matched to a gene: 10. Looked up from germline, CDR1 is KGHSH and CDR2 is LQKENI. The CDR3 region is CASSPYRGIDLNQPQHF. DNA of the CDR3: TGTGCCAGCTCACCATACAGGGGGATTGACCTGAATCAGCCCCAGCATTTT.

V usage is TRBV5-4 and J usage is TRBJ2-1; 16 bases agree with TRBD2. The CDR3 is made up of 17 amino acids. CDR1 is SGHNT and CDR2 is YYREEE in the germline V gene (reference sequence). V gave up 4 bases and J gave up 10 bases; unmatched junction bases: 11. The CDR3 DNA sequence: TGTGCCAGCAGCCTCGGGACTAGCGGGAGGGCCACTGGGGAGCAGTTCTTC. Residues: CASSLGTSGRATGEQFF.

The V and J genes are TRBV9 and TRBJ2-1; 10 nucleotides agree with TRBD2. In germline, CDR1 is SGDLS, CDR2 YYNGEE. The CDR3 totals 15 residues. V was pared by 0 bases and J by 6 bases, with 3 bases of the junction left unmatched. The CDR3 nucleotides are TGTGCCAGCAGCGTAGGGCTAGCGGGAGTCAATGAGCAGTTCTTC. It yields the protein CASSVGLAGVNEQFF. The variable domain in full, with the rest retrieved from reference TRBV9 and TRBJ2-1, is DSGVTQTPKHLITATGQRVTLRCSPRSGDLSVYWYQQSLDQGLQFLIQYYNGEERAKGNILERFSAQQFPDLHSELNLSSLELGDSALYFCASSVGLAGVNEQFFGPGTRLTVL.

The chain is built from TRBV6-2 or TRBV6-3 and TRBJ1-1, with TRBD1 matching 7 bases. The CDR3 sequence is 16 residues long. Germline V lookup: CDR1 MNHEY, CDR2 SVGEGT. The junction had 13 bases not matched to a gene; V was cut back by 2 bases and J by 7 bases. The CDR3 protein is CASSYAAFGQAVEAFF. The CDR3 DNA is TGTGCCAGCAGTTACGCCGCTTTCGGACAGGCCGTTGAAGCTTTCTTT.

The rearrangement joins TRBV2 to TRBJ2-2, with TRBD1 as a possible D gene (5 bases). The CDR3 sequence is 15 residues long. Trimming took 4 bases from V and 1 from J, leaving 10 bases between them. CDR1 is SNHLY, CDR2 FYNNEI, per germline. The DNA for the CDR3 is TGTGCCAGCAGTGCTCGTCAGGGGAACACCGGGGAGCTGTTTTTT. Protein sequence: CASSARQGNTGELFF.

The CDR3 sequence: CASSLEQGPYEQYF. The CDR3 DNA follows: TGCGCCAGCAGCTTAGAACAGGGGCCTTACGAGCAGTACTTC. This chain uses TRBV5-1 with TRBJ2-7, with TRBD1 matching 7 bases. The V gene's germline CDR1 is SGHRS and CDR2 YFSETQ. The CDR3 extends over 14 amino acids. Trimming removed 2 bases from V and 4 bases from J; junction bases left unmatched: 6. Based on the CDR3 plus reference TRBV5-1 and TRBJ2-7, the full variable domain is KAGVTQTPRYLIKTRGQQVTLSCSPISGHRSVSWYQQTPGQGLQFLFEYFSETQRNKGNFPGRFSGRQFSNSRSEMNVSTLELGDSALYLCASSLEQGPYEQYFGPGTRLTVT.

The chain joins TRBV6-2 or TRBV6-3 to TRBJ2-1; D remains unclear. Germline CDR1 and CDR2: MNHEY and SVGEGT. Between the trimmed V and J ends, which lost 2 bases and 5 bases, there was a span of 4 bases. The CDR3 covers 12 residues. The CDR3 DNA follows: TGTGCCAGCAGTTACGAGAACAATGAGCAGTTCTTC. Its protein is CASSYENNEQFF.

This chain uses TRBV7-2 with TRBJ1-2; D might be TRBD1 (5 bases). Germline values: CDR1 SGHTA, CDR2 FQGNSA. This CDR3 spans 15 amino acids. Trimming took off 4 bases at V and 1 base at J, with 13 bases between the two ends. The DNA of the CDR3 is TGTGCCAGCAGCTCCCTGGGACTTAATAACTATGGCTACACCTTC. It yields the protein CASSSLGLNNYGYTF.

The CDR3 DNA is TGCAGCGTTCCTGGGGGGGCAAGGGCCCACAATGAGCAGTTCTTC. This codes for CSVPGGARAHNEQFF. The V gene is TRBV29-1, the J gene TRBJ2-1; tentatively, D is TRBD2 (7 bases). Per germline, CDR1 SQVTM and CDR2 ANQGSEA. The CDR3 runs 15 residues. Trimming took off 5 bases at V and 5 bases at J, with 19 bases between the two ends.

The chain couples TRBV12-2 to TRBJ1-2; TRBD1, the D gene given by the table, was not confirmed from the DNA. TRBV12-2 is marked as a pseudogene. CDR3 length: 15 residues. The CDR3 DNA is TGTGCAAGTCGCTTAGAGGACAGGGCCTACTATGGCTACACCTTC. Translating gives CASRLEDRAYYGYTF.

The chain joins TRBV7-2 to TRBJ2-1, with 11 bases fitting TRBD2. In germline, CDR1 is SGHTA, CDR2 FQGNSA. Trimming at V came to 3 bases and at J to 3 bases, leaving 1 base not matched to a gene. The CDR3 has 15 residues. Here the CDR3 reads CASSFTSGSYNEQFF. DNA for the CDR3: TGTGCCAGCAGCTTTACTAGCGGGAGCTACAATGAGCAGTTCTTC. Full variable domain (remainder filled in from reference TRBV7-2 and TRBJ2-1): GAGVSQSPSNKVTEKGKDVELRCDPISGHTALYWYRQSLGQGLEFLIYFQGNSAPDKSGLPSDRFSAERTGGSVSTLTIQRTQQEDSAVYLCASSFTSGSYNEQFFGPGTRLTVL.

The chain recombines TRBV6-5 with TRBJ1-6, with 9 nucleotides matching TRBD1. The CDR3 loop spans 15 amino acids. Trimming removed 7 bases from V and 8 bases from J; junction bases left unmatched: 9. CDR1 is MNHEY and CDR2 is SVGAGI in the germline V gene. The DNA for the CDR3 is TGTGCCAGCAAGCCCGACAACAGGGGGCATTCACCCCTCCACTTT. Its protein is CASKPDNRGHSPLHF.

This clone is a singleton in its sample. This sequence joins TRBV28 and TRBJ1-4; 7 bases line up with TRBD1. The germline CDR1 and CDR2 sequences are MDHEN and SYDVKM. Germline trimming cut 4 bases from V and 7 bases from J; bases unmatched to any gene: 9. The CDR3 loop spans 15 amino acids. For the CDR3, the DNA is TGTGCCAGCAGTTCGACGACAGGGAGCCGTGAAAAACTGTTTTTT. Translated: CASSSTTGSREKLFF.

This clone occurred once. This chain uses TRBV24-1 with TRBJ2-5; 8 bases are shared with TRBD2. V dropped 3 bases and J dropped 9; count of bases not matched to a gene: 11. The CDR3 extends over 15 amino acids. Germline lookup yields CDR1 KGHDR and CDR2 SFDVKD. CDR3 sequence reads: CATSDTRTAGGAQYF. The CDR3 DNA follows: TGTGCCACCAGTGATACCCGGACAGCCGGGGGGGCCCAGTACTTC.